The rows below give T cell receptor beta chains drawn from one sample of a study of T cells in Graves' hyperthyroidism and ophthalmopathy. MiXCR, run by TCRdb on the multiplex PCR reads, gives a single entry per CDR3 protein. The sample holds under 400,000 distinct CDR3 sequences, more than 15% seen once. Material for sequencing was blood. Receptor source: a woman aged 18-29 years with Graves' hyperthyroidism that later progressed to Graves' ophthalmopathy. Both conserved end residues are part of each CDR3. Fields, in order: CDR3 length, V gene, clone size, J gene, D gene, CDR3 DNA, CDR3 protein. A D gene is named only where the DNA matches it firmly. Not all rows give a size; the values are once, few, many and, for expanded clones, a class.

17	TRBV3-1	many	TRBJ2-1	.	TGTGCCAGCAGCCGAAGATACGAGATCCAAGCCTACAATGAGCAGTTCTTC	CASSRRYEIQAYNEQFF
13	TRBV10-2	.	TRBJ2-7	TRBD1	TGCGCCAGCAGCGCCGGGACAGGGGATGAGCAGTACTTC	CASSAGTGDEQYF
12	TRBV20-1	.	TRBJ1-5	.	TGCAGTGCCAAAGGGATCGGGTTGCCCCAGCATTTT	CSAKGIGLPQHF
16	TRBV5-1	few	TRBJ1-2	.	TGCGCCAGCAGCTTATACGGGACTTTCCATAACTATGGCTACACCTTC	CASSLYGTFHNYGYTF
14	TRBV11-2	.	TRBJ1-6	.	TGTGCCAGCAGCCCCGACAGGTTCAATTCACCCCTCCACTTT	CASSPDRFNSPLHF
13	TRBV2	many	TRBJ2-1	.	TGTGCCAGCAGGACCGAGCAAGCCAATGAGCAGTTCTTC	CASRTEQANEQFF
16	TRBV5-4	.	TRBJ2-3	TRBD2	TGTGCCAGCAGCTCTCCCCCGGGGGGGAGCACAGATACGCAGTATTTT	CASSSPPGGSTDTQYF
20	TRBV18	few	TRBJ2-6	TRBD1	TGTGCCAGCTCCCACGAGGAAGGCAGGGGGCTAGGAGCTGGGGCCAACGTCCTGACTTTC	CASSHEEGRGLGAGANVLTF
11	TRBV28	many	TRBJ1-5	.	TGTGCCAGCAGGGCCGGTCAGCCCCAGCATTTT	CASRAGQPQHF
14	TRBV7-3	.	TRBJ2-1	TRBD1	TGTGCCAGCAGCTTGGGACAGGGGGAGGCTGAGCAGTTCTTC	CASSLGQGEAEQFF
14	TRBV4-1	.	TRBJ2-7	TRBD1	TGCGCCAGCAGCCCCGAACAGGGGGCGGGCGAGCAGTACTTC	CASSPEQGAGEQYF
17	TRBV5-1	many	TRBJ2-1	TRBD2	TGCGCCAGCAGCGGAAGGAGCCTAGCGGGTGATTACAATGAGCAGTTCTTC	CASSGRSLAGDYNEQFF
14	TRBV29-1	many	TRBJ2-1	.	TGCAGCGTTGAGACCGGGTCCGCCCTGGCTGAGCAGTTCTTC	CSVETGSALAEQFF
15	TRBV3-1	many	TRBJ1-3	.	TGTGCCAGCAGGCCTACCGGGACTGAAGGAAACACCATATATTTT	CASRPTGTEGNTIYF
14	TRBV11-2	many	TRBJ1-2	.	TGTGCCAGCAGCTTAGATAAGAGGGGGTACGGCTACACCTTC	CASSLDKRGYGYTF
15	TRBV25-1	few	TRBJ2-7	.	TGTGCCAGCAGTGAATCGGTGTGGGACGGCTACGAGCAGTACTTC	CASSESVWDGYEQYF
13	TRBV5-1	many	TRBJ2-3	.	TGCGCCAGCAGTCCGGGAGGCACAGATACGCAGTATTTT	CASSPGGTDTQYF
16	TRBV7-9	few	TRBJ2-1	.	TGTGCCAGCAGCACCCCGGGACCCAGCGCCTCCAATGAGCAGTTCTTC	CASSTPGPSASNEQFF
14	TRBV20-1	many	TRBJ2-7	.	TGCAGTGCTAGAGATCTGAGTTCCCCCTACGAGCAGTACTTC	CSARDLSSPYEQYF
15	TRBV7-2	many	TRBJ2-3	TRBD2	TGTGCCAGCAGTTTGACTAGCGGGAGCACAGATACGCAGTATTTT	CASSLTSGSTDTQYF